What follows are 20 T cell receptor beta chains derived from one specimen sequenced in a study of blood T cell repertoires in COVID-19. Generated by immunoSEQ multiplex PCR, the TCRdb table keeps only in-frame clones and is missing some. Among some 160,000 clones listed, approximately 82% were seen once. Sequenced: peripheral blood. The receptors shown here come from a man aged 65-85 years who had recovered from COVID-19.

The CDR3 DNA sequence: TGTGCCAGCAGCCCTCGACTAGCGGGAGCGACCGGGGAGCTGTTTTTT. This sequence encodes CASSPRLAGATGELFF. The gene calls are TRBV9 and TRBJ2-2; 12 bases align to TRBD2. This CDR3 region has 16 residues. Germline V lookup: CDR1 SGDLS, CDR2 YYNGEE. With V trimmed by 4 bases and J by 5 bases, 6 bases remained unmatched.

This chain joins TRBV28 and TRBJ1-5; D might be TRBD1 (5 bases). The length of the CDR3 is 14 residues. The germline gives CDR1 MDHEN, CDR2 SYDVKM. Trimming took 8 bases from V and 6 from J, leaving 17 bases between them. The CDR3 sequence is CASQNGGNGQPQHF. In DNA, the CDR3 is TGTGCCAGCCAGAACGGGGGAAATGGTCAGCCCCAGCATTTT.

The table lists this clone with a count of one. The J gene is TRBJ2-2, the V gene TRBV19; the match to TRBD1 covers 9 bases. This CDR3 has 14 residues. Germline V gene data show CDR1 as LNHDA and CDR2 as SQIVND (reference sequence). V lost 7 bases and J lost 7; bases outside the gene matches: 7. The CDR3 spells CASKRGTGFGELFF. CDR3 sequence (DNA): TGTGCCAGTAAGCGCGGGACAGGGTTCGGGGAGCTGTTTTTT.

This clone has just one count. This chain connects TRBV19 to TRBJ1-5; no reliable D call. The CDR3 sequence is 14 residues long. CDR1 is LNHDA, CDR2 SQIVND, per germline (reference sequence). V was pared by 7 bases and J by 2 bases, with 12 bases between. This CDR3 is CASTAGVGNQPQHF. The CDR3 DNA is TGTGCCAGTACCGCCGGGGTTGGCAATCAGCCCCAGCATTTT. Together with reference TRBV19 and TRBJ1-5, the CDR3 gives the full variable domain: DGGITQSPKYLFRKEGQNVTLSCEQNLNHDAMYWYRQDPGQGLRLIYYSQIVNDFQKGDIAEGYSVSREKKESFPLTVTSAQKNPTAFYLCASTAGVGNQPQHFGDGTRLSIL.

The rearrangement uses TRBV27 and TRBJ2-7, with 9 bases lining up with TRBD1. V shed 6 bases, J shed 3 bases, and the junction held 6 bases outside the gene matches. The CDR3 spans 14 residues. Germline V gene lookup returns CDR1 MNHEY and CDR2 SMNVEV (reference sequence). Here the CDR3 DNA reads TGTGCCAGCAGACCTCAGACAGGGGGCTACGAGCAGTACTTC. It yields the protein CASRPQTGGYEQYF.

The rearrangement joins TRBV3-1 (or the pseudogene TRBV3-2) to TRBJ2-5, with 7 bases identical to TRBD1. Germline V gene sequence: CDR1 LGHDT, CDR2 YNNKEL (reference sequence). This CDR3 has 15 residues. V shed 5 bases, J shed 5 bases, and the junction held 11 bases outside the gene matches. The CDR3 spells CASSRRQGSGETQYF. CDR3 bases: TGTGCCAGCAGCAGACGACAGGGTTCAGGGGAGACCCAGTACTTC.

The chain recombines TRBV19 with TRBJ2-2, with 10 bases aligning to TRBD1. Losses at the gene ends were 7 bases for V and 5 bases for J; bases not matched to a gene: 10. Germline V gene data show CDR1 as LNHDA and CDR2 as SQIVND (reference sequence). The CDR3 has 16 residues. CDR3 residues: CASTEDRGLWTGELFF. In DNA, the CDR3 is TGTGCCAGTACCGAGGACAGGGGGTTGTGGACCGGGGAGCTGTTTTTT.

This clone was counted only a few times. The CDR3 DNA reads TGCGCCAGCAGCTTAGGATCGGCGGGAGTCACAGATACGCAGTATTTT. This translates into CASSLGSAGVTDTQYF. This chain joins TRBV5-1 and TRBJ2-3, with TRBD2 matching 7 bases. CDR1 SGHRS and CDR2 YFSETQ come from the germline V gene. V gave up 2 bases and J gave up 2 bases; unmatched junction bases: 8. The CDR3 consists of 16 residues.

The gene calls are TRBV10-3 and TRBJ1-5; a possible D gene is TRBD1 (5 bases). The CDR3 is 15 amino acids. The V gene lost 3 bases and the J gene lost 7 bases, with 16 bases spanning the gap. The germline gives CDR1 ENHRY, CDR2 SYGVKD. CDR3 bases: TGTGCCATCAGTGATGGTGGGGCCAATTTACAGCCCCAGCATTTT. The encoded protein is CAISDGGANLQPQHF.

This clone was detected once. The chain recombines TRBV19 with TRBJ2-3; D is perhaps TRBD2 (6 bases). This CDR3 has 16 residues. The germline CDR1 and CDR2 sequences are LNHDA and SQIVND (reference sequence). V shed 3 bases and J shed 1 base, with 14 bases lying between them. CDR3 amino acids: CASSIIWDSGTDTQYF. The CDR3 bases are TGTGCCAGTAGTATCATCTGGGACTCAGGCACAGATACGCAGTATTTT.

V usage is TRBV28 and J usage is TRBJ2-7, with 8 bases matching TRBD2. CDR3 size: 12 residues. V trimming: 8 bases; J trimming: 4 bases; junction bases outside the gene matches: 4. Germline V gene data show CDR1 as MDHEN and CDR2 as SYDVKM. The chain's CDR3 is CASGVAGYEQYF. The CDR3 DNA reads TGTGCCAGCGGTGTAGCGGGGTACGAGCAGTACTTC.

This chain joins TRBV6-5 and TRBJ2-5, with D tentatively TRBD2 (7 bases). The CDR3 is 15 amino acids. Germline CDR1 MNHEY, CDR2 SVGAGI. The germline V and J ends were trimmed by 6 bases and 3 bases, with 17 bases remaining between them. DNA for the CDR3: TGTGCCAGCAGGGGGGCTGGCGCGGGAGAAGAGACCCAGTACTTC. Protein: CASRGAGAGEETQYF.

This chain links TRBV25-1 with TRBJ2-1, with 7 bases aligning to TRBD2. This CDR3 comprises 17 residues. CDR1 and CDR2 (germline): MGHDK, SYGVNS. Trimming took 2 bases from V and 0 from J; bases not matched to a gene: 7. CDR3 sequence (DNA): TGTGCCAGCAGTGAACTCGGGGGGTTAAGCTCCTACAATGAGCAGTTCTTC. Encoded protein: CASSELGGLSSYNEQFF.

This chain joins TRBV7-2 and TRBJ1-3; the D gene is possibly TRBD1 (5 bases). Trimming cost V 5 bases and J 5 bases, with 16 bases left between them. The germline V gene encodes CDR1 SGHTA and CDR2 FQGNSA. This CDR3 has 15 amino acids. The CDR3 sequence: CASSAGSLSRNTIYF. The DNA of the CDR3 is TGTGCCAGCAGCGCAGGGTCCTTGTCGAGAAACACCATATATTTT. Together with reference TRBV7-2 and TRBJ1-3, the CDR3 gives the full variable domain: GAGVSQSPSNKVTEKGKDVELRCDPISGHTALYWYRQSLGQGLEFLIYFQGNSAPDKSGLPSDRFSAERTGGSVSTLTIQRTQQEDSAVYLCASSAGSLSRNTIYFGEGSWLTVV.

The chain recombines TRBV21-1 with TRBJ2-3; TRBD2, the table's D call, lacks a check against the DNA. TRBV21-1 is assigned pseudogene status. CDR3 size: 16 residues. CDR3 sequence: CASSKVKREAWGTQYF. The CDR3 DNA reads TGTGCCAGCAGCAAAGTAAAGCGGGAGGCGTGGGGTACGCAGTATTTT.

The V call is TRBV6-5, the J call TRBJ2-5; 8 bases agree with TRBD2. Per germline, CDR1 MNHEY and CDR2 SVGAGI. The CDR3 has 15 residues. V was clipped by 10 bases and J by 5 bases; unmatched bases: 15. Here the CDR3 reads CATQRGGRMGETQYF. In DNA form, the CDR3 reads TGTGCCACCCAGCGCGGGGGGCGGATGGGGGAGACCCAGTACTTC.

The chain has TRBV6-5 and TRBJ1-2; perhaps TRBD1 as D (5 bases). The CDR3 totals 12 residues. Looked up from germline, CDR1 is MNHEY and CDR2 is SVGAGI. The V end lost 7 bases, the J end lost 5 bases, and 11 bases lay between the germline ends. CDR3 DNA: TGTGCCAGCAAAGACAGCACTTATGGCTACACCTTC. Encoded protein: CASKDSTYGYTF.

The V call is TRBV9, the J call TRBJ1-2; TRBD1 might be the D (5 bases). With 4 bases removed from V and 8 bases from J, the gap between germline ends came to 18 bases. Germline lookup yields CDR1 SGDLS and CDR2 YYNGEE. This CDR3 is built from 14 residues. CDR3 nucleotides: TGTGCCAGCAGCCCAACGACAGCCCTTGGGGGCTACACCTTC. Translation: CASSPTTALGGYTF.

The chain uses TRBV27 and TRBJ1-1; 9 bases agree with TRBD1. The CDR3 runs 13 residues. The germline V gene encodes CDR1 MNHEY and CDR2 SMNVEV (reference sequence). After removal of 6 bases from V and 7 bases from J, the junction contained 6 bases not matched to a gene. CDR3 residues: CASRPGQGYEAFF. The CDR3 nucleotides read TGTGCCAGCAGACCGGGACAGGGATATGAAGCTTTCTTT.

The CDR3 reads CASSLAQGGSPLHF. DNA of the CDR3: TGTGCCAGCAGCCTGGCGCAGGGAGGTTCACCCCTCCACTTT. V and J are TRBV7-9 and TRBJ1-6; a possible D gene is TRBD1 (5 bases). This CDR3 region has 14 residues. Germline V lookup: CDR1 SEHNR, CDR2 FQNEAQ (reference sequence). V was trimmed by 5 bases and J by 9 bases, leaving 14 bases between them.